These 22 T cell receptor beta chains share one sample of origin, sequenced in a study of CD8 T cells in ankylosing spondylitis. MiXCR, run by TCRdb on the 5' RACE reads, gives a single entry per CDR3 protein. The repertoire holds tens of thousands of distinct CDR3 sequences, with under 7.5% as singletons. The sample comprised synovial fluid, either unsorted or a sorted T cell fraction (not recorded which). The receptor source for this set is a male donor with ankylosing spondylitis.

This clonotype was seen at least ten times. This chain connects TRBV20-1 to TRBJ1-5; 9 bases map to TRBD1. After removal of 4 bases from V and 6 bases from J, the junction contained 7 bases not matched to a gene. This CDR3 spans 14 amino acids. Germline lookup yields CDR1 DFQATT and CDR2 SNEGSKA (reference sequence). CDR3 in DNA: TGCAGTGCTAAAACCGGGACAGGGATTCAGCCCCAGCATTTT. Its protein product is CSAKTGTGIQPQHF.

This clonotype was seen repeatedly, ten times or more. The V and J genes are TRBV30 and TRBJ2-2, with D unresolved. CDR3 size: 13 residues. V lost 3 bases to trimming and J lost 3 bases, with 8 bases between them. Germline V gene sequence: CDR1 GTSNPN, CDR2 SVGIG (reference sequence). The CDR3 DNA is TGTGCCTGGAGGGGGTTTTACACCGGGGAGCTGTTTTTT. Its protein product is CAWRGFYTGELFF.

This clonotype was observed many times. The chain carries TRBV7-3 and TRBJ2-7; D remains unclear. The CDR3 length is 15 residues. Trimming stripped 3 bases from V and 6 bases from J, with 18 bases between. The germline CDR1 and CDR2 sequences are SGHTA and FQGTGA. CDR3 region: CASSFERTEVSEQYF. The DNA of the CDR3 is TGTGCCAGCAGCTTTGAAAGGACGGAAGTTTCCGAGCAGTACTTC.

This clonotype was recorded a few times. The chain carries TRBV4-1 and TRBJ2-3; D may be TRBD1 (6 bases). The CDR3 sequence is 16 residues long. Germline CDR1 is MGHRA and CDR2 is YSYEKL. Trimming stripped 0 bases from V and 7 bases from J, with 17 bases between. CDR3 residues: CASSQDSGGSPNTQYF. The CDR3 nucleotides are TGCGCCAGCAGCCAAGATAGTGGGGGCTCCCCCAATACGCAGTATTTT.

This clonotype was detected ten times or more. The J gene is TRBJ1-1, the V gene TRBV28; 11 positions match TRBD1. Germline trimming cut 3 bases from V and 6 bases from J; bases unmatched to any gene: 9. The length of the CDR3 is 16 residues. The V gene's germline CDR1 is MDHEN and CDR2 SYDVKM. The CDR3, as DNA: TGTGCCAGCAGTTTTCCTAGGGGACAGGGGGAGGCTGAAGCTTTCTTT. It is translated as CASSFPRGQGEAEAFF. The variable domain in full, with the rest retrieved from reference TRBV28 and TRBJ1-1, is DVKVTQSSRYLVKRTGEKVFLECVQDMDHENMFWYRQDPGLGLRLIYFSYDVKMKEKGDIPEGYSVSREKKERFSLILESASTNQTSMYLCASSFPRGQGEAEAFFGQGTRLTVV.

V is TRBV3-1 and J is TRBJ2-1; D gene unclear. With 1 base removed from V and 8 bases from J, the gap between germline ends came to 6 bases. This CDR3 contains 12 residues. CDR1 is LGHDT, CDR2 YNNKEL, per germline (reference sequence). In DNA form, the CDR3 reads TGTGCCAGCAGCCAAGGGATGTATGAGCAGTTCTTC. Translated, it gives CASSQGMYEQFF.

The CDR3 region is CASSPRPDPIGLFF. CDR3 nucleotides: TGTGCCAGCAGCCCCAGGCCGGATCCAATTGGGCTGTTTTTT. This sequence joins TRBV7-6 and TRBJ1-4; unclear D gene. V lost 5 bases and J 14 bases, leaving 21 bases between the germline ends. CDR1 and CDR2 from the germline V gene are SGHVS and FNYEAQ. This CDR3 has 14 residues. Using reference TRBV7-6 and TRBJ1-4 for the parts outside the CDR3, the full variable domain is GAGVSQSPRYKVTKRGQDVALRCDPISGHVSLYWYRQALGQGPEFLTYFNYEAQQDKSGLPNDRFSAERPEGSISTLTIQRTEQRDSAMYRCASSPRPDPIGLFFGSGTQLSVL.

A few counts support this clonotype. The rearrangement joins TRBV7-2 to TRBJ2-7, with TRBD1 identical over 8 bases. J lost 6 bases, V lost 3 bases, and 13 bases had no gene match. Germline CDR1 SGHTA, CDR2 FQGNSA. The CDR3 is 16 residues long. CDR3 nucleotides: TGTGCCAGCAGCTTCCTCCACGGACAGGGTGTCCTCGAGCAGTACTTC. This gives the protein CASSFLHGQGVLEQYF.

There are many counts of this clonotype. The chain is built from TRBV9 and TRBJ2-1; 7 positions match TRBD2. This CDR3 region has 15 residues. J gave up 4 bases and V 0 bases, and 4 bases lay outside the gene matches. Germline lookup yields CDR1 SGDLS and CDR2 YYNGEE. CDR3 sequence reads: CASSVGGSFYNEQFF. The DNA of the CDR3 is TGTGCCAGCAGCGTAGGCGGGAGTTTTTACAATGAGCAGTTCTTC.

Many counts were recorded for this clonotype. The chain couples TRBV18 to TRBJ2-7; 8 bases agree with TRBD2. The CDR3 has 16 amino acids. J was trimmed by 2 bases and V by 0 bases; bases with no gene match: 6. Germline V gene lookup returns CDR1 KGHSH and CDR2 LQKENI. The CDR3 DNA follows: TGTGCCAGCTCACCACCGGGTGGCGGGAGGACCTACGAGCAGTACTTC. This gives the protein CASSPPGGGRTYEQYF.

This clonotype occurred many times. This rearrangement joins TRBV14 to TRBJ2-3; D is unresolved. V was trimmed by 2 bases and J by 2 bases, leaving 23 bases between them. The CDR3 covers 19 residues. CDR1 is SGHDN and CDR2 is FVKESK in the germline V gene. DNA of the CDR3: TGTGCCAGCAGCCAACCCTCCCTCAAAACTTGGATGAACACAGATACGCAGTATTTT. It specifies CASSQPSLKTWMNTDTQYF.

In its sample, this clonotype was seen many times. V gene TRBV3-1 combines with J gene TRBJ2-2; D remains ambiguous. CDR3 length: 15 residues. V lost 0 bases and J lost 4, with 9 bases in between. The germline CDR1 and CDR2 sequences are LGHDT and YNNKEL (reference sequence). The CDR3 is CASSQEIPGTGELFF. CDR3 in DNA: TGTGCCAGCAGCCAAGAGATCCCGGGCACCGGGGAGCTGTTTTTT.

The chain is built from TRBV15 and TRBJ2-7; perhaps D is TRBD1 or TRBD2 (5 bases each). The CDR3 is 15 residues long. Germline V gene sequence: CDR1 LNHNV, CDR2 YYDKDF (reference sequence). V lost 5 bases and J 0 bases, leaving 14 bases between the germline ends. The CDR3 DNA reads TGTGCCACCAGCCGACGGGACGCCTCCTCCTACGAGCAGTACTTC. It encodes CATSRRDASSYEQYF.

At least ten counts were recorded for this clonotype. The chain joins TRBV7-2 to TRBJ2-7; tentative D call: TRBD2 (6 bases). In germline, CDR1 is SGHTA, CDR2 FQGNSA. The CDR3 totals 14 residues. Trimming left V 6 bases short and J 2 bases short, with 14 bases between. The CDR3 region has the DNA TGTGCCAGCAGTTTGGGGGGTAAACCCTACGAGCAGTACTTC. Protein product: CASSLGGKPYEQYF.

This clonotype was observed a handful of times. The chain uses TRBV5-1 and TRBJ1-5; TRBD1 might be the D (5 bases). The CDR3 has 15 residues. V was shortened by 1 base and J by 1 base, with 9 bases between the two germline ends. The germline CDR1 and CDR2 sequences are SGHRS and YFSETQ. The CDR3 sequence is CASSLMGVSNQPQHF. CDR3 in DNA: TGCGCCAGCAGCTTGATGGGGGTAAGCAATCAGCCCCAGCATTTT.

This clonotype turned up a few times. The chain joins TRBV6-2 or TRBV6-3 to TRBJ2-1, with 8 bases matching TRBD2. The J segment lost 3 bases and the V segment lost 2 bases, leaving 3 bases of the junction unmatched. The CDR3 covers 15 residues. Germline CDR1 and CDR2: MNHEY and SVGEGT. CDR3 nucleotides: TGTGCCAGCAGTTACCGGGAGGGCGGCTACAATGAGCAGTTCTTC. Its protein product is CASSYREGGYNEQFF.

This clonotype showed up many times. The CDR3 is CASSTGSTDTQYF. Written as DNA, the CDR3 is TGCGCCAGCAGTACAGGAAGCACAGATACGCAGTATTTT. The chain has TRBV5-1 and TRBJ2-3, with D tentatively TRBD1 (5 bases). CDR1 and CDR2 from the germline V gene are SGHRS and YFSETQ. The CDR3 covers 13 residues. Trimming took 5 bases from V and 0 from J, leaving 7 bases between them.

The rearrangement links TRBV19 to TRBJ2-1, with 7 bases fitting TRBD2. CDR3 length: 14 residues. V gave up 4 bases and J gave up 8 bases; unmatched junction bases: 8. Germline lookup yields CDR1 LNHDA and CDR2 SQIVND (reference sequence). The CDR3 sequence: CASSSGSGRDEQFF. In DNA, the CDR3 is TGTGCCAGTAGTAGCGGGAGCGGCAGGGATGAGCAGTTCTTC.

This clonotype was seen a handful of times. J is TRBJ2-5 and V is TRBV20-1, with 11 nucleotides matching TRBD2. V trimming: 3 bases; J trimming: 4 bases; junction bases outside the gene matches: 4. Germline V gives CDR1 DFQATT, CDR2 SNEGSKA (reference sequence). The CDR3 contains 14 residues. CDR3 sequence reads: CSASLGLAGETQYF. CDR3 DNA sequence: TGCAGTGCTAGTCTTGGACTAGCGGGAGAGACCCAGTACTTC.

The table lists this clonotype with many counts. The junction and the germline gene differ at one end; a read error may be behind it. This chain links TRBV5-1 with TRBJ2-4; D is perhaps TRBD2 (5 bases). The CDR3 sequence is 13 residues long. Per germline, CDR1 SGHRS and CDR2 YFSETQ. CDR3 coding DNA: TGCGCCAGCAGATTGGACTCAAAAAACATTCAGTACTTC. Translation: CASRLDSKNIQYF.

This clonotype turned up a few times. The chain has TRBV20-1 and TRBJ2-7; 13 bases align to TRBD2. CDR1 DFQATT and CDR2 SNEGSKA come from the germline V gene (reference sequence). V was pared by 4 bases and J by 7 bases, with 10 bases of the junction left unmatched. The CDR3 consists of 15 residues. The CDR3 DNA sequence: TGCAGTGCTAATCCTCCGGGACTAGCGGGAAATGAGCAGTACTTC. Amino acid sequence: CSANPPGLAGNEQYF.

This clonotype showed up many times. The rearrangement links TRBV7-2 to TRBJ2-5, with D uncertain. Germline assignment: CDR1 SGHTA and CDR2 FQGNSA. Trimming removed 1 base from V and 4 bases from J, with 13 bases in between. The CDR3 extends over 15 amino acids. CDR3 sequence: CASSLDPADLETQYF. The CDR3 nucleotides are TGTGCCAGCAGCTTAGATCCGGCGGACCTAGAGACCCAGTACTTC.